This record covers a single T cell receptor (beta chain). TCRdb redid the calling of the RT-PCR reads with MiXCR, one entry per CDR3 protein. The sample contains more than 550,000 distinct CDR3 sequences, 14% of which appear only once. CDR1 DFQATT and CDR2 SNEGSKA come from the germline V gene (reference sequence). The CDR3 sequence is 17 residues long. J was trimmed by 1 base and V by 0 bases; bases with no gene match: 7. This receptor was taken from a female donor in good health, serving as a healthy control. Sequencing input: memory CD4+ T cells from blood. This rearrangement joins TRBV20-1 to TRBJ2-5; 11 nucleotides line up with TRBD2. For the CDR3, the DNA is TGCAGTGCTAGAGATCTGCCGGGACTAGCGGCCCAAGAGACCCAGTACTTC. Its translation: CSARDLPGLAAQETQYF.